This passage covers 13 T cell receptor beta chains from one sample sequenced in a study of cytomegalovirus exposure and HLA in healthy donors. Produced via immunoSEQ multiplex PCR; TCRdb's table is partial and in-frame only. The profile shows about 160,000 clones, 85% to 90% of them singletons. Sample: PBMCs. The source is a man aged 18-30 years in good health and CMV-seropositive.

The J gene is TRBJ2-7, the V gene TRBV10-3, with 10 nucleotides matching TRBD1. From germline, CDR1 is ENHRY and CDR2 SYGVKD. V trimming: 4 bases; J trimming: 2 bases; junction bases outside the gene matches: 5. This CDR3 region has 15 residues. CDR3 sequence (DNA): TGTGCCATCAGTGGAGCGACAGGGGGCACCTACGAGCAGTACTTC. It yields the protein CAISGATGGTYEQYF.

This sequence joins TRBV6-1 and TRBJ2-7; 7 bases are shared with TRBD2. The V and J ends lost 11 bases and 0 bases, in that order; junction bases with no gene match: 7. The CDR3 runs to 13 residues. The germline gives CDR1 MNHNS, CDR2 SASEGT. The CDR3 spells CAGLGTNSYEQYF. CDR3 coding DNA: TGTGCCGGCCTCGGGACTAACTCCTACGAGCAGTACTTC.

The rearrangement joins TRBV7-9 to TRBJ2-7; D is possibly TRBD2 (5 bases). Trimming took off 1 base at V and 5 bases at J, with 12 bases between the two ends. The germline V gene has CDR1 SEHNR and CDR2 FQNEAQ (reference sequence). The CDR3 consists of 14 residues. This CDR3 is CASSLDLEVHEQYF. CDR3 DNA sequence: TGTGCCAGCAGCTTAGATCTGGAGGTACACGAGCAGTACTTC.

V is TRBV21-1 and J is TRBJ2-1; the table gives TRBD1 as D, unverified against the DNA. TRBV21-1 is a pseudogene. The CDR3 has 17 amino acids. The CDR3 reads CASSKSGPGQGYNEQFF. The CDR3 bases are TGTGCCAGCAGCAAAAGTGGCCCGGGACAGGGATACAATGAGCAGTTCTTC.

The chain links TRBV27 to TRBJ2-7, with a possible D match to TRBD1 (5 bases). The CDR3 runs to 14 residues. With 6 bases removed from V and 6 bases from J, the gap between germline ends came to 18 bases. Germline V gives CDR1 MNHEY, CDR2 SMNVEV (reference sequence). This CDR3 reads CASSPNTVGAEQYF. In DNA form, the CDR3 reads TGTGCCAGCAGCCCGAACACCGTAGGGGCCGAGCAGTACTTC.

The rearrangement uses TRBV25-1 and TRBJ2-1; 10 bases are a match to TRBD2. J gave up 8 bases and V 3 bases, and 10 bases lay outside the gene matches. From germline, CDR1 is MGHDK and CDR2 SYGVNS. The CDR3 loop spans 16 amino acids. CDR3 nucleotides: TGTGCCAGCAGTGACCCGTTTGAGCTAGCGGGAGATGAGCAGTTCTTC. Translating it yields CASSDPFELAGDEQFF.

This chain joins TRBV11-2 and TRBJ2-1, with 9 positions matching TRBD2. CDR3 length equals 16 residues. The germline gives CDR1 SGHAT, CDR2 FQNNGV. The J segment lost 4 bases and the V segment lost 1 base, leaving 5 bases of the junction unmatched. The CDR3 is CASSLAGLAGYNEQFF. In nucleotides, the CDR3 is TGTGCCAGCAGCTTAGCGGGTCTAGCGGGATACAATGAGCAGTTCTTC. Variable domain in full (rest from reference TRBV11-2 and TRBJ2-1): EAGVAQSPRYKIIEKRQSVAFWCNPISGHATLYWYQQILGQGPKLLIQFQNNGVVDDSQLPKDRFSAERLKGVDSTLKIQPAKLEDSAVYLCASSLAGLAGYNEQFFGPGTRLTVL.

The CDR3 loop is CASSPNSGPQHF. CDR3 coding DNA: TGTGCCAGCAGCCCCAACAGTGGGCCCCAGCATTTT. This chain joins TRBV7-9 and TRBJ1-5, with no clear D. There are 12 residues in the CDR3. V lost 5 bases to trimming and J lost 9 bases, with 11 bases between them. CDR1 and CDR2 from the germline V gene are SEHNR and FQNEAQ (reference sequence).

Here the CDR3 reads CASSLTRDRGPRNTIYF. The CDR3 region has the DNA TGTGCCAGCAGCTTAACCCGGGACAGGGGACCACGAAACACCATATATTTT. The V and J genes are TRBV7-2 and TRBJ1-3, with 10 bases aligning to TRBD1. J was trimmed by 5 bases and V by 2 bases; bases with no gene match: 9. CDR1 SGHTA and CDR2 FQGNSA come from the germline V gene. The length of the CDR3 is 17 residues. The variable domain in full, with the rest retrieved from reference TRBV7-2 and TRBJ1-3, is GAGVSQSPSNKVTEKGKDVELRCDPISGHTALYWYRQSLGQGLEFLIYFQGNSAPDKSGLPSDRFSAERTGGSVSTLTIQRTQQEDSAVYLCASSLTRDRGPRNTIYFGEGSWLTVV.

This chain uses TRBV4-1 with TRBJ2-4; tentatively, D is TRBD1 (6 bases). V was pared by 0 bases and J by 8 bases, with 14 bases between. The CDR3 totals 15 residues. Looked up from germline, CDR1 is MGHRA and CDR2 is YSYEKL. The CDR3 region is CASSQDLSRGYIQYF. The CDR3 DNA reads as TGCGCCAGCAGCCAAGATCTGTCGAGGGGGTACATTCAGTACTTC.

In its sample, this clone was seen a few times. V usage is TRBV27 and J usage is TRBJ2-7, with 8 positions matching TRBD2. This CDR3 has 13 amino acids. V shed 3 bases, J shed 3 bases, and the junction held 1 base outside the gene matches. Looked up from germline, CDR1 is MNHEY and CDR2 is SMNVEV (reference sequence). CDR3 DNA sequence: TGTGCCAGCAGTTTCGGGACTAGCTACGAGCAGTACTTC. Its translation is CASSFGTSYEQYF.

The chain employs TRBV5-1 and TRBJ1-4; no firm D call. The CDR3 spans 15 residues. From germline, CDR1 is SGHRS and CDR2 YFSETQ. V was cut by 0 bases and J by 8 bases, with 14 bases left in between. CDR3 DNA: TGCGCCAGCAGCTTGGCGGGATCTTTGGGCGAAAAACTGTTTTTT. Its protein is CASSLAGSLGEKLFF.

This clone was observed once. The chain uses TRBV5-6 and TRBJ2-1; 10 positions agree with TRBD2. The CDR3 is 15 residues long. Germline CDR1 reads SGHDT; CDR2 reads YYEEEE. V lost 4 bases, J lost 2 bases, and 3 bases stayed unmatched. CDR3 DNA sequence: TGTGCCAGCAGCACCGGACTAGCGGCCTACAATGAGCAGTTCTTC. Translation gives CASSTGLAAYNEQFF.